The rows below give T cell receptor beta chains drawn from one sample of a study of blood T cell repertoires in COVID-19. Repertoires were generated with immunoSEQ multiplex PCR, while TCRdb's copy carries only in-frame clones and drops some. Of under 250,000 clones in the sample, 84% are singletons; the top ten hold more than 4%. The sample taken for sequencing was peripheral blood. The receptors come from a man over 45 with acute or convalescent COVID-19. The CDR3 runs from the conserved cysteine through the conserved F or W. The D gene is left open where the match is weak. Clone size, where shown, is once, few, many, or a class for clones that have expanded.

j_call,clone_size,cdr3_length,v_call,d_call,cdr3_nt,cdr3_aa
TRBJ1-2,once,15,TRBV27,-,TGTGCCAGCAGTCCGTGGGCCATAGGTGGCTATGGCTACACCTTC,CASSPWAIGGYGYTF
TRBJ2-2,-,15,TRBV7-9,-,TGTGCCATTAGCTGGGACACCCTGAACACCGGGGAGCTGTTTTTT,CAISWDTLNTGELFF
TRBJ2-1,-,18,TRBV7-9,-,TGTGCCAGCAGCTTAACAACCCAGCGCCGCAGCTCCTACAATGAGCAGTTCTTC,CASSLTTQRRSSYNEQFF
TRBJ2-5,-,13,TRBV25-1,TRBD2,TGTGCCAGCATGCTAGCGGGAGATAGGACCCAGTACTTC,CASMLAGDRTQYF
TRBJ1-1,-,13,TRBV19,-,TGTGCCAGTAGCACCACAGCAAACACTGAAGCTTTCTTT,CASSTTANTEAFF
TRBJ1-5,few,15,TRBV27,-,TGTGCCAGCAGTTGGGGCGGCAGTGGCAATCAGCCCCAGCATTTT,CASSWGGSGNQPQHF
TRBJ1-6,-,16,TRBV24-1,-,TGTGCCACCAGTGACCCCGTTCGGGAGAGAGATTCACCCCTCCACTTT,CATSDPVRERDSPLHF
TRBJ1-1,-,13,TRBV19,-,TGTGCCAGTAGTATGGGGCGGGGCACTGAAGCTTTCTTT,CASSMGRGTEAFF
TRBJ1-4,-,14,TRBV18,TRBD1,TGTGCCAGCTCACCCGGGACAGTAGATGAAAAACTGTTTTTT,CASSPGTVDEKLFF
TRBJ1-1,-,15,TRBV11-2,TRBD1,TGTGCCAGCAGCCCCCGACAGGGGTCGAACACTGAAGCTTTCTTT,CASSPRQGSNTEAFF
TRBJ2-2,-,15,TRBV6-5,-,TGTGCCAGCAGAAGTGGGACATATCGTGCCGGGGAGCTGTTTTTT,CASRSGTYRAGELFF
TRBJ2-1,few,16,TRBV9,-,TGTGCCAGCAGCGTAGCAGGGGATATTCCCTACAATGAGCAGTTCTTC,CASSVAGDIPYNEQFF
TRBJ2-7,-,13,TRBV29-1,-,TGCAGCGTTGAAGAGGACAGATCCTACGAGCAGTACTTC,CSVEEDRSYEQYF
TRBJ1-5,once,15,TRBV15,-,TGTGCCACCAGCGGTCGGGGATATAGCAATCAGCCCCAGCATTTT,CATSGRGYSNQPQHF
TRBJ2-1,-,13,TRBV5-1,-,TGCGCCAGCAGCTGGGGACAACCGGATGAGCAGTTCTTC,CASSWGQPDEQFF
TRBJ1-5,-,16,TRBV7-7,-,TGTGCTAGCAGCTCCATGGGTAGGGACAACACTTCGCCCCAGCATTTT,CASSSMGRDNTSPQHF
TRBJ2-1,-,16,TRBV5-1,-,TGCGCCAGCAGCCAGCAAACCCCTAGCGTTGGGGATGAGCAGTTCTTC,CASSQQTPSVGDEQFF
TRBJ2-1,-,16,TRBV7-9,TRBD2,TGTGCCAGCAGTTCATTCTACCGGGAGGGCTACAATGAGCAGTTCTTC,CASSSFYREGYNEQFF
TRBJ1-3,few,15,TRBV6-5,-,TGTGCCAGCAGGCCCGACAAGGCCGGGAGGGACACCATATATTTT,CASRPDKAGRDTIYF
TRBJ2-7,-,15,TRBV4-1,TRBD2,TGCGCCAGCAGCCAGGGGAGCGGGGGTTCCTACGAGCAGTACTTC,CASSQGSGGSYEQYF
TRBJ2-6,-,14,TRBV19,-,TGTGCCAGTGTAAGGACTTCTGGGGCCAACGTCCTGACTTTC,CASVRTSGANVLTF
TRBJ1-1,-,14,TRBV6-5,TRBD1,TGTGCCAGCATCCGGGACAGGGGGAACACTGAAGCTTTCTTT,CASIRDRGNTEAFF
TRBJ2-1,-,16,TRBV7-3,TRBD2,TGTGCCAGCAGCTCATCTAGCGGGGGGGCCTTGGATGAGCAGTTCTTC,CASSSSSGGALDEQFF
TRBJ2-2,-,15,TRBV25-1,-,TGTGCCAGCAGTGCGTTGGGAGCTAACACCGGGGAGCTGTTTTTT,CASSALGANTGELFF
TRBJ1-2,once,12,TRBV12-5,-,TGTGCTAGTGGCCTGACAAACTATGGCTACACCTTC,CASGLTNYGYTF
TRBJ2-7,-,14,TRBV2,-,TGTGCCAGCAGTGAAGCCCGGGGGAGCTACGAGCAGTACTTC,CASSEARGSYEQYF
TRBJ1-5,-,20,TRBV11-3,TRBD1,TGTGCCAGCAGCTTAGGGGGCTCGGACAGGGACTATTATAGCAATCAGCCCCAGCATTTT,CASSLGGSDRDYYSNQPQHF
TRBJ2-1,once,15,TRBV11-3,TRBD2,TGTGCCAGCAGCTCTCCGGGACTAGCGGTCAATGAGCAGTTCTTC,CASSSPGLAVNEQFF
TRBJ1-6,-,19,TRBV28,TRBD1,TGTGCCAGCAGTTTGCCGGACAGGGTCCGAAGGTCCTATAATTCACCCCTCCACTTT,CASSLPDRVRRSYNSPLHF